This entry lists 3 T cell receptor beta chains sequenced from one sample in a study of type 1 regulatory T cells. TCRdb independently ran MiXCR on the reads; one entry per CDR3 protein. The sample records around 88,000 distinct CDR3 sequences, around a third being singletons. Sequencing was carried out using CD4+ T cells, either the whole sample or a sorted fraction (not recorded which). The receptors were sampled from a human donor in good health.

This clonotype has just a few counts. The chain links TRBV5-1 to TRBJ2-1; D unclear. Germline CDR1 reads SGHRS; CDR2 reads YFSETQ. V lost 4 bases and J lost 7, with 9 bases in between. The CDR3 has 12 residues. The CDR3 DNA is TGCGCCAGCAGCCCTTCTGGGAATGAGCAGTTCTTC. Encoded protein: CASSPSGNEQFF. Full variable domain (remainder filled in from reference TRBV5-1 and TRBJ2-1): KAGVTQTPRYLIKTRGQQVTLSCSPISGHRSVSWYQQTPGQGLQFLFEYFSETQRNKGNFPGRFSGRQFSNSRSEMNVSTLELGDSALYLCASSPSGNEQFFGPGTRLTVL.

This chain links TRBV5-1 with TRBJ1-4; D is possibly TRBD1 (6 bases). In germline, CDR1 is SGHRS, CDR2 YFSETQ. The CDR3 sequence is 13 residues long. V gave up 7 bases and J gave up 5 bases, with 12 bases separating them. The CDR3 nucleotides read TGCGCCAGCCGAGAGGGGGTCAATGAAAAACTGTTTTTT. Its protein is CASREGVNEKLFF.

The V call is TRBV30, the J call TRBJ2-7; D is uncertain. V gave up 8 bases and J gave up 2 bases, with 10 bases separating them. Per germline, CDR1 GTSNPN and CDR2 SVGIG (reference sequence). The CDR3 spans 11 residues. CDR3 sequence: CAGQVTYEQYF. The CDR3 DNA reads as TGTGCCGGGCAGGTTACCTACGAGCAGTACTTC.